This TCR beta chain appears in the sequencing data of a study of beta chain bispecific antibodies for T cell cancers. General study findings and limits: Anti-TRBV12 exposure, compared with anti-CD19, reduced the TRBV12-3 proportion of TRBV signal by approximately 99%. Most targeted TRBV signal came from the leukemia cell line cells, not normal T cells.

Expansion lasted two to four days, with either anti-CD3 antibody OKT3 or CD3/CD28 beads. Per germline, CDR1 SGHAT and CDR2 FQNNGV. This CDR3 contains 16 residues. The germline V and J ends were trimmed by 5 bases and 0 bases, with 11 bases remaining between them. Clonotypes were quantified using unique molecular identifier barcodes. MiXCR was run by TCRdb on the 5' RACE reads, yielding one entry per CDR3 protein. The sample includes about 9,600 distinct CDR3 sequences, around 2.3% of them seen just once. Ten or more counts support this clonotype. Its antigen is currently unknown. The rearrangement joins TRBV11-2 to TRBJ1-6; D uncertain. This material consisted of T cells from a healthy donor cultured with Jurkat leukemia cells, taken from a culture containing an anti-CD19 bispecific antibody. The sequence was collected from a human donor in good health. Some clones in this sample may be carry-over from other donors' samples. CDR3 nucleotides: TGTGCCAGCAGCGGTGCGCAGAGCTCCTATAATTCACCCCTCCACTTT. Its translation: CASSGAQSSYNSPLHF.